This TCR beta chain was documented in a study of radiotherapy plus CTLA-4 blockade in lung cancer. Germline CDR1 LNHDA, CDR2 SQIVND (reference sequence). The V end lost 6 bases, the J end lost 5 bases, and 17 bases lay between the germline ends. This CDR3 contains 15 residues. The protocol was immunoSEQ multiplex PCR, while the TCRdb copy is restricted to in-frame clones and leaves out a portion. The table lists 90,000 to 100,000 clones, approximately 74% of them singletons. The J gene is TRBJ1-5, the V gene TRBV19; tentatively, D is TRBD1 (5 bases). The sequencing used peripheral blood, collected from a patient treated with radiotherapy plus ipilimumab. This receptor was taken from a human donor with non-small cell lung cancer who had a partial response to radiotherapy plus ipilimumab. Some clones in this sample may be carry-over from other donors' samples. The CDR3 loop reads CASSPTGTLHQPQHF. The DNA of the CDR3 is TGTGCCAGTAGCCCGACGGGGACTCTTCATCAGCCCCAGCATTTT.